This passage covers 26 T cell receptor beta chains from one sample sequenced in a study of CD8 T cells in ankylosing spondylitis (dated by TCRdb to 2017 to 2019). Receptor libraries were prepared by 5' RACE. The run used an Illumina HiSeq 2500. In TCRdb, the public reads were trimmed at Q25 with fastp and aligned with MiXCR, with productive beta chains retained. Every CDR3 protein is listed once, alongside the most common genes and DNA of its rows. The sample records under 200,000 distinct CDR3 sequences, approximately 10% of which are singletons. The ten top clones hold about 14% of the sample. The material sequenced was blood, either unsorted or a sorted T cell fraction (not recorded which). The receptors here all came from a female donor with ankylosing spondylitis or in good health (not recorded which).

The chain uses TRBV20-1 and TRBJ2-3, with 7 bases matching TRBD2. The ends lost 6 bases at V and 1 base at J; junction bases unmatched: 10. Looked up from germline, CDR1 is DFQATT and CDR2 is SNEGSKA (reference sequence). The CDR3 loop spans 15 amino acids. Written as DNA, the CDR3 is TGCAGTGCGGAGCGAGGGAGGGTGGGCACAGATACGCAGTATTTT. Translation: CSAERGRVGTDTQYF.

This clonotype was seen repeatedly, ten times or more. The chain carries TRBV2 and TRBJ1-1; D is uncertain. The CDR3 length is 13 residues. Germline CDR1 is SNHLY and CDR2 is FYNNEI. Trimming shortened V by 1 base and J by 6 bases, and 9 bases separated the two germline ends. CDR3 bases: TGTGCCAGCAGTGAAGGGAGGGAGCCTGAAGCTTTCTTT. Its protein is CASSEGREPEAFF.

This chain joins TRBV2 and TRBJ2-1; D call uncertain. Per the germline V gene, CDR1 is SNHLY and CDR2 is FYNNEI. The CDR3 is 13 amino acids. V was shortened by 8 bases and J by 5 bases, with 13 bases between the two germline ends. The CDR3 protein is CASQKRKDNEQFF. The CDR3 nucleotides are TGTGCCAGCCAGAAGAGGAAGGACAATGAGCAGTTCTTC.

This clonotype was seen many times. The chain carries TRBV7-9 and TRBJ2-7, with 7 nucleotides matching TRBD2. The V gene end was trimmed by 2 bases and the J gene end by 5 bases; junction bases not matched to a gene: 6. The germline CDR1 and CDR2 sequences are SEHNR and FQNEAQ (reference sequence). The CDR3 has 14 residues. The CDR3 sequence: CASSLRGGSDEQYF. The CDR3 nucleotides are TGTGCCAGCAGCTTACGTGGCGGGAGCGACGAGCAGTACTTC.

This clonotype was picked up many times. The CDR3 bases are TGCGCCAGCAGCTCCTCCAGGGTAGCTGAAGCTTTCTTT. It translates to CASSSSRVAEAFF. The chain links TRBV5-1 to TRBJ1-1, with D tentatively TRBD1 (5 bases). The V and J ends lost 3 bases and 6 bases respectively, with 12 bases between them. The germline V gene has CDR1 SGHRS and CDR2 YFSETQ. CDR3 length: 13 amino acids.

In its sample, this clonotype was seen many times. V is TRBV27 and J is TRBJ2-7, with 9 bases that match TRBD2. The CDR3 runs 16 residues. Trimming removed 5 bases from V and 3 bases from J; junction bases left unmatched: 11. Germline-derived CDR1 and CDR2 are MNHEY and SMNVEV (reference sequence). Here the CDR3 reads CASSPSGTSPLYEQYF. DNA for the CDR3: TGTGCCAGCAGTCCGTCCGGGACTAGCCCTCTCTACGAGCAGTACTTC.

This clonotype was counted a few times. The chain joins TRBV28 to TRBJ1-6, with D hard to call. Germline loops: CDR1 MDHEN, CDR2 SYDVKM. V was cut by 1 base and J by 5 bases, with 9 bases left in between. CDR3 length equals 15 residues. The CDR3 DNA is TGTGCCAGCAGTTTATTAGGGTTCGATAATTCACCCCTCCACTTT. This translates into CASSLLGFDNSPLHF.

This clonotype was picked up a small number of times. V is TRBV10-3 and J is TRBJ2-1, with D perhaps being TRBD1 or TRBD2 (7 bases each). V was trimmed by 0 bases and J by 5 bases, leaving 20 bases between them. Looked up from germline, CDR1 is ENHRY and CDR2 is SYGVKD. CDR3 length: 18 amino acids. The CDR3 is CAISESLRGGSVDNEQFF. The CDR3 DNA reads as TGTGCCATCAGTGAGTCCCTCAGGGGGGGATCCGTGGACAATGAGCAGTTCTTC.

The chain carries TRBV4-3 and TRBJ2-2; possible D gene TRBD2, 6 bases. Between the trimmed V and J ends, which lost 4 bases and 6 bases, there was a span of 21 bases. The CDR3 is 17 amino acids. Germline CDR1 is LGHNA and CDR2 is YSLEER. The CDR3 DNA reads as TGCGCCAGCAGCCCCAGACTCGCCCGGGGGTCCGCCGGGGAGCTGTTTTTT. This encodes CASSPRLARGSAGELFF.

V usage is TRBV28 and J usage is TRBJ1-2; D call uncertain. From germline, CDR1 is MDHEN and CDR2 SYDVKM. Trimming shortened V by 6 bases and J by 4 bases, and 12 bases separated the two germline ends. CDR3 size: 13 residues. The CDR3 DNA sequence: TGTGCCAGCAGCAACGGAATTTCCTATGGCTACACCTTC. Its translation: CASSNGISYGYTF.

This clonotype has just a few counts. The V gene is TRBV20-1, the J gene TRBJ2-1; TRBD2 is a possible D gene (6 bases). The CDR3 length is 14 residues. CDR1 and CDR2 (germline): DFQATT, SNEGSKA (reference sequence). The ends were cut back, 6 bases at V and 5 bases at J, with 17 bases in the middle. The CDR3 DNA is TGCAGTGCCATTACCGGGACTTTCAACAATGAGCAGTTCTTC. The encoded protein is CSAITGTFNNEQFF.

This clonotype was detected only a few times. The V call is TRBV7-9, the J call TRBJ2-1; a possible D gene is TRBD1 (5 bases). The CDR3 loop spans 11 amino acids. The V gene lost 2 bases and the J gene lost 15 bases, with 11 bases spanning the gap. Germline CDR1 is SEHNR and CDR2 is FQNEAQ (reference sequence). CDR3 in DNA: TGTGCCAGCAGCTTACCAGGGCCCGTGTTCTTC. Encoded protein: CASSLPGPVFF.

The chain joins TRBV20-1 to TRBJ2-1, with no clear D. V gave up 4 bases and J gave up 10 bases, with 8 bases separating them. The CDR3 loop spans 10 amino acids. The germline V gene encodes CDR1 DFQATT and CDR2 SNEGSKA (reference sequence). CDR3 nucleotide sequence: TGCAGTGCTACCCGTTGGGAGCAGTTCTTC. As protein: CSATRWEQFF.

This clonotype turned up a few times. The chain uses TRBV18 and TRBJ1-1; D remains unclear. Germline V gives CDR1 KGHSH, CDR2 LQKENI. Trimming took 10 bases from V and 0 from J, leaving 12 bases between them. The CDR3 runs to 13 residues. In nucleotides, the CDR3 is TGTGCCACCGAGGGCAGTTTGAACACTGAAGCTTTCTTT. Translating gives CATEGSLNTEAFF.

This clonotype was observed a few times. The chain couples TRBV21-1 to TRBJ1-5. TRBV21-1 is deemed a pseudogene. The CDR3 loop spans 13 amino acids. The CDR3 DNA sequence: TGTGCCAGCTATAAGGGAGGGGGTCAGCCCCAGCATTTT. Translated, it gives CASYKGGGQPQHF.

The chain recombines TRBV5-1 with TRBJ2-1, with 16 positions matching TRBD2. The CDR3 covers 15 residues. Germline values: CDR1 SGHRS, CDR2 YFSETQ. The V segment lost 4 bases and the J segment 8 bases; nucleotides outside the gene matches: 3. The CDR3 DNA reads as TGCGCCAGCAGCCCGGGACTAGCGGGAGGGCATGAGCAGTTCTTC. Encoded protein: CASSPGLAGGHEQFF.

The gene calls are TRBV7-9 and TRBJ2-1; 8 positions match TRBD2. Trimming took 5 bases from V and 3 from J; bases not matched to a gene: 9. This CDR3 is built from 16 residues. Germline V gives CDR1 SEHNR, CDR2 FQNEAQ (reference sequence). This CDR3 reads CASSPSGGTHYNEQFF. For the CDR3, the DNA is TGTGCCAGCAGCCCCTCGGGGGGGACACACTACAATGAGCAGTTCTTC.

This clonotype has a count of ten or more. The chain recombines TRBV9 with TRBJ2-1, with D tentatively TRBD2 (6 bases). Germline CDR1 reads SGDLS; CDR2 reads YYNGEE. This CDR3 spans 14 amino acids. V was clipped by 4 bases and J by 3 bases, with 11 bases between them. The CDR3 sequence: CASSPGGSYNEQFF. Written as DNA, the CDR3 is TGTGCCAGCAGCCCCGGGGGAAGCTACAATGAGCAGTTCTTC.

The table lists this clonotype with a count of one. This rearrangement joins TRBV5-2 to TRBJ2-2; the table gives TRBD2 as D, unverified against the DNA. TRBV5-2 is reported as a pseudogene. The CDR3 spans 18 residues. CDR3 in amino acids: CARSTQPVALAGTGELFF. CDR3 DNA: TGTGCCCGCAGTACTCAACCGGTTGCACTAGCGGGGACCGGGGAGCTGTTTTTT.

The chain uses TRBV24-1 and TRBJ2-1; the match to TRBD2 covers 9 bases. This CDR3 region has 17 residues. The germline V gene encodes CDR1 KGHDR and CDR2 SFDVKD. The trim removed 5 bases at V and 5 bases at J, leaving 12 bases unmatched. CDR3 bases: TGTGCCACCAGTGTCCTAGCGGGAAGGGTAGACGACAATGAGCAGTTCTTC. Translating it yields CATSVLAGRVDDNEQFF.

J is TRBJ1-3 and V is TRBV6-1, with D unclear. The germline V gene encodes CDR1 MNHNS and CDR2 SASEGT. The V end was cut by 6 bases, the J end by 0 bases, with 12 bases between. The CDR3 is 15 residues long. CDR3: CASSPVGSSGNTIYF. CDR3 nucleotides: TGTGCCAGCAGCCCCGTCGGAAGCTCTGGAAACACCATATATTTT.

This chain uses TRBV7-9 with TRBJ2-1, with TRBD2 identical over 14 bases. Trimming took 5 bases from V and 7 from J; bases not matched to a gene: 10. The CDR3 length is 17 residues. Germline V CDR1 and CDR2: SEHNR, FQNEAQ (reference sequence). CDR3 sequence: CASSLPTGTSGSNEQFF. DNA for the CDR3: TGTGCCAGCAGCCTCCCAACCGGGACTAGCGGGAGTAATGAGCAGTTCTTC.

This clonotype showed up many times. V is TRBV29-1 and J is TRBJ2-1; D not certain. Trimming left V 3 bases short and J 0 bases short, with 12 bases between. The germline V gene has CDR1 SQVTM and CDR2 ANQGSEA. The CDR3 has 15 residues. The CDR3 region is CSVDLTASSYNEQFF. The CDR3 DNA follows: TGCAGCGTTGACCTAACGGCGAGCTCCTACAATGAGCAGTTCTTC.

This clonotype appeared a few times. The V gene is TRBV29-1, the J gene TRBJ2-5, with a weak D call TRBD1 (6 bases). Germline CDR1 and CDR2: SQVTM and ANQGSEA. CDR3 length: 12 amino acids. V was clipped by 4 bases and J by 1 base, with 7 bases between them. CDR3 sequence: CSVVGGQETQYF. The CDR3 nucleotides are TGCAGCGTTGTAGGGGGCCAAGAGACCCAGTACTTC.

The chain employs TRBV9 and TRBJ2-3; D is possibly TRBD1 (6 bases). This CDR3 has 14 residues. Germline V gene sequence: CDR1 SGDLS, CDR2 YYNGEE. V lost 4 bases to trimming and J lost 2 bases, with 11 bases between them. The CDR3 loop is CASSFGDITDTQYF. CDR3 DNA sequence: TGTGCCAGCAGCTTTGGGGACATCACAGATACGCAGTATTTT.

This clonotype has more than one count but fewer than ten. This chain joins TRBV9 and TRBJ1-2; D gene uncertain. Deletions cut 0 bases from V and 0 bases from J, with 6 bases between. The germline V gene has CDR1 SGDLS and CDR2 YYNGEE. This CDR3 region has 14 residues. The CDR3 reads CASSVASSNYGYTF. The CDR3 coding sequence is TGTGCCAGCAGCGTAGCAAGTTCTAACTATGGCTACACCTTC.